A single sample is the source of the 5 T cell receptor beta chains below, sequenced in a study of T cell repertoires in cytomegalovirus infection. TCRdb processed the reads anew with MiXCR; each CDR3 protein has one entry. The repertoire holds under 200,000 distinct CDR3 sequences, with approximately 9.7% as singletons. Sequencing input: PBMCs. The source of these receptors is a human donor in good health (CMV status not recorded). Some clones in this sample may be carry-over from other donors' samples.

The CDR3, as DNA: TGCAGCGTTGGAGCTACAGGTGCTACGACTGAAGCTTTCTTT. It is translated as CSVGATGATTEAFF. This chain connects TRBV29-1 to TRBJ1-1; D may be TRBD1 (5 bases). The CDR3 sequence is 14 residues long. Trimming removed 4 bases from V and 5 bases from J, with 17 bases in between. CDR1 and CDR2 (germline): SQVTM, ANQGSEA.

In this sample, this clonotype turned up many times. V is TRBV7-9 and J is TRBJ1-3, with TRBD1 matching 7 bases. V shed 3 bases and J 4 bases; nucleotides not matched to a gene: 3. The germline CDR1 and CDR2 sequences are SEHNR and FQNEAQ (reference sequence). This CDR3 is built from 14 residues. CDR3: CASSLGTVGNTIYF. DNA of the CDR3: TGTGCCAGCAGCTTGGGGACAGTCGGAAACACCATATATTTT.

This clonotype came up a few times. The genes are TRBV20-1 and TRBJ2-4; 12 bases map to TRBD2. The CDR3 has 13 residues. V trimming: 7 bases; J trimming: 5 bases; junction bases outside the gene matches: 3. Germline CDR1 reads DFQATT; CDR2 reads SNEGSKA (reference sequence). The CDR3 is CSVRTSGENIQYF. CDR3 coding DNA: TGCAGTGTCAGGACTAGCGGGGAAAACATTCAGTACTTC.

This clonotype has more than one count but fewer than ten. The gene calls are TRBV29-1 and TRBJ1-1, with D unresolved. CDR1 is SQVTM, CDR2 ANQGSEA, per germline. Trimming took off 1 base at V and 7 bases at J, with 13 bases between the two ends. The CDR3 sequence is 13 residues long. In DNA form, the CDR3 reads TGCAGCGTTGAAGGAGGTTGGGGTAATGAAGCTTTCTTT. Translation: CSVEGGWGNEAFF.

Worth noting for this clonotype: A much larger clone lies a single base off, so this may be a read error. V gene TRBV7-2 combines with J gene TRBJ1-1; D unresolved. The CDR3 runs to 12 residues. Per the germline V gene, CDR1 is SGHTA and CDR2 is FQGNSA. The CDR3 coding sequence is TGTGCCAGCAACTTAGGCTGGATAGGAGCTTTCTTT. Protein sequence: CASNLGWIGAFF.